Presented here are 5 T cell receptor beta chains from one specimen sequenced in a study of T cell responses to AZD1222 COVID-19 vaccine. Clones were read by immunoSEQ multiplex PCR, and TCRdb kept only the in-frame ones, dropping some. Here the sample spans 150,000 to 200,000 clones, about 90% being singletons. Sequencing was performed on peripheral blood, taken on day 0 of AZD1222 vaccination. Receptors originate from an adult in good health.

This clone occurred once. J is TRBJ2-3 and V is TRBV5-8; D is ambiguous. V shed 0 bases and J shed 2 bases, with 4 bases lying between them. The CDR3 extends over 13 amino acids. Germline loops: CDR1 SGHTS, CDR2 YDEGEE. The CDR3 nucleotides are TGTGCCAGCAGCTTGGCCTACACAGATACGCAGTATTTT. Protein sequence: CASSLAYTDTQYF.

The table lists this clone with a count of one. The chain links TRBV10-2 to TRBJ2-2, with 9 bases identical to TRBD2. The CDR3 extends over 15 amino acids. The junction had 5 bases not matched to a gene; V was cut back by 4 bases and J by 5 bases. Germline V CDR1 and CDR2: WSHSY, SAAADI. This CDR3 reads CASSGSGSPTGELFF. The CDR3 DNA reads TGCGCCAGCAGTGGTAGCGGGAGTCCAACCGGGGAGCTGTTTTTT.

This clone was seen more than once but under ten times. The V call is TRBV29-1, the J call TRBJ1-2; 7 bases are a match to TRBD1. Germline V CDR1 and CDR2: SQVTM, ANQGSEA. V was clipped by 8 bases and J by 8 bases; unmatched bases: 5. This CDR3 contains 10 residues. CDR3 nucleotide sequence: TGCAGCACGAGACAGGGCGGCTACACCTTC. Its translation: CSTRQGGYTF.

The V gene is TRBV7-8, the J gene TRBJ2-1; 14 bases line up with TRBD2. The V gene end was trimmed by 5 bases and the J gene end by 10 bases; junction bases not matched to a gene: 22. The CDR3 totals 20 residues. Looked up from germline, CDR1 is SGHVS and CDR2 is FQNEAQ. The CDR3, as DNA: TGTGCCAGCAGCCCAAAACGGGACCTGACTAGCGGGAGGGGACTAGTCGAGCAGTTCTTC. This codes for CASSPKRDLTSGRGLVEQFF.

The gene calls are TRBV3-1 (or the pseudogene TRBV3-2) and TRBJ2-5; a possible D gene is TRBD1 (5 bases). The CDR3 totals 14 residues. Germline CDR1 reads LGHDT; CDR2 reads YNNKEL (reference sequence). Trimming removed 4 bases from V and 4 bases from J, with 13 bases in between. The CDR3 loop reads CASSPTRVGETQYF. In DNA form, the CDR3 reads TGTGCCAGCAGCCCCACCAGGGTTGGAGAGACCCAGTACTTC.